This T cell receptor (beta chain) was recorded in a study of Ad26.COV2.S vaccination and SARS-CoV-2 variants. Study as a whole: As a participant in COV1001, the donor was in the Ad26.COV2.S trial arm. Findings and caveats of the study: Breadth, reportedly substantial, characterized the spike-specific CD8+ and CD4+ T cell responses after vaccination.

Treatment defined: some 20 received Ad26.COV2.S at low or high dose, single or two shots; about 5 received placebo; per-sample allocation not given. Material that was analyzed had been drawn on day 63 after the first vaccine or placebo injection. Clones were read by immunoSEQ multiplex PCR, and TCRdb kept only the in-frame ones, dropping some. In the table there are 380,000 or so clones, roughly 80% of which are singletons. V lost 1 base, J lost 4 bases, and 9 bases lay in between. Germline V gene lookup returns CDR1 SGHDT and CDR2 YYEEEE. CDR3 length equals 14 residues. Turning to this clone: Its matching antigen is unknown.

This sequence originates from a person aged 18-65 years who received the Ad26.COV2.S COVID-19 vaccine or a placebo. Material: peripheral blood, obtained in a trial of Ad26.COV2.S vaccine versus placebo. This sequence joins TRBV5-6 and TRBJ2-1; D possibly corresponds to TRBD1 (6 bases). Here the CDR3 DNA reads TGTGCCAGCAGCTTGAGGGGGTCTTACAATGAGCAGTTCTTC. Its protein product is CASSLRGSYNEQFF.